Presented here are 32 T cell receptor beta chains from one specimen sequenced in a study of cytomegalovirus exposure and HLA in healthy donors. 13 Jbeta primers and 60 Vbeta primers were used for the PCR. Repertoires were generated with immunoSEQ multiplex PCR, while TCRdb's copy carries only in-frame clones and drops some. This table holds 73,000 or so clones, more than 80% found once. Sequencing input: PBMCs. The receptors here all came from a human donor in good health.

The CDR3, as DNA: TGCGCCAGCAGCTTGGCAGGGCCTGGGGCCAACGTCCTGACTTTC. It specifies CASSLAGPGANVLTF. The chain combines TRBV5-1 with TRBJ2-6; D may be TRBD1 (5 bases). V shed 0 bases and J shed 2 bases, with 6 bases lying between them. There are 15 residues in the CDR3. CDR1 is SGHRS and CDR2 is YFSETQ in the germline V gene.

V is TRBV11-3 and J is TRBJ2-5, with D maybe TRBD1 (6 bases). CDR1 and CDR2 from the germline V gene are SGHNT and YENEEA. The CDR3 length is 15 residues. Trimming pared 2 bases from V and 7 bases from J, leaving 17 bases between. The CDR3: CASSLFPGVGTTQYF. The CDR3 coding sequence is TGTGCCAGCAGCTTATTTCCAGGGGTTGGAACGACCCAGTACTTC.

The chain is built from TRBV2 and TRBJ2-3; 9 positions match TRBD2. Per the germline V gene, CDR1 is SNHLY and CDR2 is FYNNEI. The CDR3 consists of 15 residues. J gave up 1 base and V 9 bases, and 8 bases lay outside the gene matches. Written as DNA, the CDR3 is TGTGCCAGTGCCCGGGCTAGCGGGGGCACAGATACGCAGTATTTT. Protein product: CASARASGGTDTQYF.

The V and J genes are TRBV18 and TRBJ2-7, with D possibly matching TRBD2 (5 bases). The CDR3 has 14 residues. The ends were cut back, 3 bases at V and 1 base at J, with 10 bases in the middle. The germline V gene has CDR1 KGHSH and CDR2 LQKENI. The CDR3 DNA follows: TGTGCCAGCTCACCTCGCGGAGGTTCCTACGAGCAGTACTTC. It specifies CASSPRGGSYEQYF.

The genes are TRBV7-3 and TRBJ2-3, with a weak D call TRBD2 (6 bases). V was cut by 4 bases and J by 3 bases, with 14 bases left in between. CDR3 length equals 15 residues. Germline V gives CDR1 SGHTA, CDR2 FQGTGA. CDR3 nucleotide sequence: TGTGCCAGCAGCTCTTCGGCGGGGATAACAGATACGCAGTATTTT. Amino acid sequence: CASSSSAGITDTQYF.

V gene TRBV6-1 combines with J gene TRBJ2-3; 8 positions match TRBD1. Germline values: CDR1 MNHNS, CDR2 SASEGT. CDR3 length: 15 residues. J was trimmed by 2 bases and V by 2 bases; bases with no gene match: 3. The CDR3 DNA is TGTGCCAGCAGTGAACAGGACAGGGTCACAGATACGCAGTATTTT. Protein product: CASSEQDRVTDTQYF.

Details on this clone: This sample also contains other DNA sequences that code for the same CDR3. The CDR3 region has the DNA TGTGCCAGCAGTGAGTTTGGGGTCGGACTAGCGCCCCTACCCCTGGACCAGTACTTC. Protein product: CASSEFGVGLAPLPLDQYF. The V and J genes are TRBV2 and TRBJ2-5, with 9 positions matching TRBD2. The CDR3 extends over 19 amino acids. V dropped 3 bases and J dropped 10; count of bases not matched to a gene: 24. Per germline, CDR1 SNHLY and CDR2 FYNNEI. Using reference TRBV2 and TRBJ2-5 for the parts outside the CDR3, the full variable domain is EPEVTQTPSHQVTQMGQEVILRCVPISNHLYFYWYRQILGQKVEFLVSFYNNEISEKSEIFDDQFSVERPDGSNFTLKIRSTKLEDSAMYFCASSEFGVGLAPLPLDQYFGPGTRLLVL.

This CDR3 is CASSESLGPGSHEQYF. CDR3 nucleotide sequence: TGTGCCAGCAGTGAGTCGTTGGGGCCAGGGTCTCACGAGCAGTACTTC. The chain links TRBV6-1 to TRBJ2-7; D might be TRBD1 (5 bases). Germline V gives CDR1 MNHNS, CDR2 SASEGT. V was pared by 3 bases and J by 5 bases, with 20 bases between. The CDR3 spans 16 residues.

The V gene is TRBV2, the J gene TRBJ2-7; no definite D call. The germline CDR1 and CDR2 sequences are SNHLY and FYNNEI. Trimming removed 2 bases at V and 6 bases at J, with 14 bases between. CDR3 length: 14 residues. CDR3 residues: CASSESGLLAEQYF. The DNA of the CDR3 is TGTGCCAGCAGTGAATCTGGATTGTTAGCCGAGCAGTACTTC.

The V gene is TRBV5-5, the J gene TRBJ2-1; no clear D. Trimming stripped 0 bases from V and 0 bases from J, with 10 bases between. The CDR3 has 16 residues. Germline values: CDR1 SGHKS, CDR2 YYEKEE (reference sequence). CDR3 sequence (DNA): TGTGCCAGCAGCTTGGATTCCTCCAGCTCCTACAATGAGCAGTTCTTC. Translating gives CASSLDSSSSYNEQFF.

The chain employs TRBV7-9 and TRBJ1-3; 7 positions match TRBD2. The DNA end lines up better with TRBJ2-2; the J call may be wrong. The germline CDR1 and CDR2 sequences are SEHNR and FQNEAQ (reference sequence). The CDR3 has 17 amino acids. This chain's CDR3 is CASSLDSGGLNTGELFF. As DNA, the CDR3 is TGTGCCAGCAGCTTAGACTCGGGAGGATTGAACACCGGGGAGCTGTTTTTT.

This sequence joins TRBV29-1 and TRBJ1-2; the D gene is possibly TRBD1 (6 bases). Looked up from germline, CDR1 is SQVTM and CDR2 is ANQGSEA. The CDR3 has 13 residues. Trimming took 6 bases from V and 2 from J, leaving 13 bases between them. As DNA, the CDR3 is TGCAGCGTACCGGACAGCCCCAACTATGGCTACACCTTC. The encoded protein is CSVPDSPNYGYTF.

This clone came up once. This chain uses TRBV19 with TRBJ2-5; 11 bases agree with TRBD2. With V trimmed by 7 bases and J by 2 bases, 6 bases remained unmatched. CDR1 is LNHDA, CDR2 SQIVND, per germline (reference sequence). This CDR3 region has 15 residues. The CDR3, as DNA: TGTGCCAGTACCCGACTAGCGGGGCAACAAGAGACCCAGTACTTC. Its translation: CASTRLAGQQETQYF.

CDR3 loop: CASSLLERYEQYF. Here the CDR3 DNA reads TGTGCCAGCAGCTTATTGGAGCGCTACGAGCAGTACTTC. The genes are TRBV7-9 and TRBJ2-7; D is ambiguous. Looked up from germline, CDR1 is SEHNR and CDR2 is FQNEAQ (reference sequence). Deletions cut 2 bases from V and 3 bases from J, with 8 bases between. The CDR3 totals 13 residues.

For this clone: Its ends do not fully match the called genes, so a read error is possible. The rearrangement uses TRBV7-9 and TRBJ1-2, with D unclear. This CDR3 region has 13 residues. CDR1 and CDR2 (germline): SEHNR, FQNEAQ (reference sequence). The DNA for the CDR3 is TGTTCCAGCAGCAACACCGCTAGGAATGGCTACACCTTC. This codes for CSSSNTARNGYTF.

The CDR3 region is CASSDDRDYGYTF. The CDR3 nucleotides read TGTGCCAGCAGTGATGACCGGGACTATGGCTACACCTTC. This sequence joins TRBV2 and TRBJ1-2; no reliable D call. The CDR3 contains 13 residues. V gave up 3 bases and J gave up 3 bases, with 8 bases separating them. The germline V gene has CDR1 SNHLY and CDR2 FYNNEI.

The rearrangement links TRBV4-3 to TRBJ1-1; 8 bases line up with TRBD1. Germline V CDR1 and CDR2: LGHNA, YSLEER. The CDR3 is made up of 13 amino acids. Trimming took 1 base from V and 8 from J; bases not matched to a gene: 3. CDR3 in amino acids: CASSQVRTGEAFF. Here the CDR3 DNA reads TGCGCCAGCAGCCAAGTTAGGACAGGGGAAGCTTTCTTT.

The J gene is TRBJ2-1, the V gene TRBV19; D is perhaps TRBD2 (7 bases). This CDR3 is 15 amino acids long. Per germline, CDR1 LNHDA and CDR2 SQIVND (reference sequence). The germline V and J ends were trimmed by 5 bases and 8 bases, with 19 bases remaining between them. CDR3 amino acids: CASSVGLGGIDEQFF. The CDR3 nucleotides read TGTGCCAGTAGTGTCGGACTAGGGGGAATCGATGAGCAGTTCTTC. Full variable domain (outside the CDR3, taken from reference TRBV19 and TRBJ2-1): DGGITQSPKYLFRKEGQNVTLSCEQNLNHDAMYWYRQDPGQGLRLIYYSQIVNDFQKGDIAEGYSVSREKKESFPLTVTSAQKNPTAFYLCASSVGLGGIDEQFFGPGTRLTVL.

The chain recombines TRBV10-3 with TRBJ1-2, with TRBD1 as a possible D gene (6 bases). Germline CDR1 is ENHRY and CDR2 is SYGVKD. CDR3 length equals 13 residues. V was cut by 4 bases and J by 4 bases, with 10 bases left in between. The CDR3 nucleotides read TGTGCCATCAGTGGGGAAGGGGGCTATGGCTACACCTTC. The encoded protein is CAISGEGGYGYTF.

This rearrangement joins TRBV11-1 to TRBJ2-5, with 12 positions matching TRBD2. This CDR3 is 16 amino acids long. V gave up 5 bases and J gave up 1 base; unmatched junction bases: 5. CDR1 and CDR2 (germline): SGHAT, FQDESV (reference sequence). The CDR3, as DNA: TGTGCCAGCAGCCTAAGGACTAGCGGGGTCCAAGAGACCCAGTACTTC. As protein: CASSLRTSGVQETQYF.

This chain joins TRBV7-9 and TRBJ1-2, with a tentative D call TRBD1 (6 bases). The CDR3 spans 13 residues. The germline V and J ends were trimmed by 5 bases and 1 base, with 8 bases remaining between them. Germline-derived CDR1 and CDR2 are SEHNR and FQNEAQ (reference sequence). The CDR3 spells CASSRTDNYGYTF. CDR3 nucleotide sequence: TGTGCCAGCAGCCGGACAGATAACTATGGCTACACCTTC.

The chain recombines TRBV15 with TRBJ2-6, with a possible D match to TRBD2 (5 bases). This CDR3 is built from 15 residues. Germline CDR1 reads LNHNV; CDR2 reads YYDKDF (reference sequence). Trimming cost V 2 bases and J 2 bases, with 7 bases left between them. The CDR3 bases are TGTGCCACCAGCAGAACGCGGGCTGGGGCCAACGTCCTGACTTTC. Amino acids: CATSRTRAGANVLTF. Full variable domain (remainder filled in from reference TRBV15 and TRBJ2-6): DAMVIQNPRYQVTQFGKPVTLSCSQTLNHNVMYWYQQKSSQAPKLLFHYYDKDFNNEADTPDNFQSRRPNTSFCFLDIRSPGLGDTAMYLCATSRTRAGANVLTFGAGSRLTVL.

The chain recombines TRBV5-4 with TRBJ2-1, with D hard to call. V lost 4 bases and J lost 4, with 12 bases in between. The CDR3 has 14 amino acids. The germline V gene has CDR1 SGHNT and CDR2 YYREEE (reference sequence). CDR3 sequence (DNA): TGTGCCAGCAGCCTGCCCCAGATATACAATGAGCAGTTCTTC. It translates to CASSLPQIYNEQFF.

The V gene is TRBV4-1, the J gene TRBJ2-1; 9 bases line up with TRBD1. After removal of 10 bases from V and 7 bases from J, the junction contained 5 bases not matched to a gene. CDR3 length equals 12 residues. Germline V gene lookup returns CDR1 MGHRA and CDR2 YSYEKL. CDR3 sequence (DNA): TGCGCCACGGGACAGGGTAAAAATGAGCAGTTCTTC. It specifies CATGQGKNEQFF.

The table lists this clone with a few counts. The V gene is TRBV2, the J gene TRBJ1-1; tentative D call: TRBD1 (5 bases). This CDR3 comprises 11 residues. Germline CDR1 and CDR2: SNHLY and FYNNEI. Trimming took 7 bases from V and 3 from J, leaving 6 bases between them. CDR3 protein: CASIGDTEAFF. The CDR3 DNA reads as TGTGCCAGCATAGGGGACACTGAAGCTTTCTTT.

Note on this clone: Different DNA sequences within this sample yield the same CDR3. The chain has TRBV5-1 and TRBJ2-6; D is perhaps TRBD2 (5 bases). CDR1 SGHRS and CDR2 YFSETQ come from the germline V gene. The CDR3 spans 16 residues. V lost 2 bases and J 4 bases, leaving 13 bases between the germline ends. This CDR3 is CASSLEAGGGANVLTF. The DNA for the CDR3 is TGCGCCAGCAGCTTAGAGGCGGGCGGGGGGGCCAACGTCCTGACTTTC.

CDR3 region: CASTPPGQLMNTEAFF. The CDR3 DNA is TGTGCCAGTACCCCCCCCGGACAGCTGATGAACACTGAAGCTTTCTTT. This rearrangement joins TRBV19 to TRBJ1-1; D is possibly TRBD1 (6 bases). The CDR3 has 16 amino acids. Germline V gene data show CDR1 as LNHDA and CDR2 as SQIVND (reference sequence). V was cut by 7 bases and J by 0 bases, with 18 bases left in between.

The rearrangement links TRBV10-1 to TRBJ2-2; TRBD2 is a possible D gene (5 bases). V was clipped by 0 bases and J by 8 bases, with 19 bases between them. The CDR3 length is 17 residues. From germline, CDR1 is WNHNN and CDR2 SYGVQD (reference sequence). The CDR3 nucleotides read TGCGCCAGCAGTGAGTCGTACCGAGGGTTTACTTCTGGGGAGCTGTTTTTT. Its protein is CASSESYRGFTSGELFF.

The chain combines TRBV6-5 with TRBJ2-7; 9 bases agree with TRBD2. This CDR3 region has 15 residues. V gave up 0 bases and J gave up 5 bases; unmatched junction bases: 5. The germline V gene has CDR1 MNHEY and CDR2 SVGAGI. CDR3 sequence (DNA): TGTGCCAGCAGTTACTCGACGGGACTAGCAAACGAGCAGTACTTC. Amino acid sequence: CASSYSTGLANEQYF.

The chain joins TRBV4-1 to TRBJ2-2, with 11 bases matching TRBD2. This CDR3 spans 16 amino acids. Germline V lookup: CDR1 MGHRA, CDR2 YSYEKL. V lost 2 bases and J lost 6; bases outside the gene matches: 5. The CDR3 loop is CASSQPLAGAPGELFF. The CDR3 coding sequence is TGCGCCAGCAGCCAACCACTAGCGGGGGCCCCCGGGGAGCTGTTTTTT.

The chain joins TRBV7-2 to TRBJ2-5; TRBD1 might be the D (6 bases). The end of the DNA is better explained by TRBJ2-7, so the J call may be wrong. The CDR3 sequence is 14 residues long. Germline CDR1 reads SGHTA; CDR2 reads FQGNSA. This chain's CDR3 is CASSSLRDTYEQYF. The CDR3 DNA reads TGTGCCAGCAGCTCGCTCCGGGACACATACGAGCAGTACTTC.

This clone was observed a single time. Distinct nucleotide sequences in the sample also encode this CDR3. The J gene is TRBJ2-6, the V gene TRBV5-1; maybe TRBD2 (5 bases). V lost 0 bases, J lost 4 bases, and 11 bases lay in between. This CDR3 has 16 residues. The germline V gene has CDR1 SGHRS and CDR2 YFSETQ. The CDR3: CASSLEAGGGANVLTF. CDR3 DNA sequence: TGCGCCAGCAGCTTGGAGGCGGGCGGGGGGGCCAACGTCCTGACTTTC.